This T cell receptor beta chain comes out of a study of blood T cell repertoires in COVID-19. Assay used: immunoSEQ multiplex PCR; TCRdb lists only in-frame clones, some missing. The table has approximately 120,000 clones, more than 85% seen once. Germline V lookup: CDR1 MNHEY, CDR2 SVGAGI. This CDR3 comprises 14 residues. V was trimmed by 0 bases and J by 4 bases, leaving 7 bases between them. V and J are TRBV6-5 and TRBJ1-5; no clear D. The sequenced material came from peripheral blood. This TCR was recovered from a man aged 45-65 years with COVID-19, enrolled during active disease. CDR3 nucleotides: TGTGCCAGCAGTTACTCAGCGGGGAATCAGCCCCAGCATTTT. It codes for CASSYSAGNQPQHF.